This TCR beta chain was sequenced during a study of blood T cell repertoires in COVID-19. This CDR3 is built from 13 residues. Germline CDR1 reads SQVTM; CDR2 reads ANQGSEA. The V end was cut by 5 bases, the J end by 2 bases, with 10 bases between. Clones were sequenced by immunoSEQ multiplex PCR, and TCRdb holds only the in-frame ones, with some missing. The sample has 50,000 to 70,000 clones, under 80% seen once; the top ten hold around half. This sequence was found in a woman aged 55 to 70 who had been exposed to COVID-19. The sample comprised PBMCs or T cells enriched from blood (not recorded which). The gene calls are TRBV29-1 and TRBJ1-3; tentative D call: TRBD1 (6 bases). The CDR3: CSVKGDTGNTIYF. CDR3 nucleotide sequence: TGCAGCGTTAAGGGGGATACTGGAAACACCATATATTTT.